One sample yielded the 30 T cell receptor beta chains listed below, sequenced in a study of identifying expanded T cells in peripheral blood (dated by TCRdb to the late 2010s). Library preparation used the immunoSEQ multiplex PCR assay. TCRdb re-hosts the immuneACCESS table, in-frame sequences only. Its copies lack some clones; in the studies checked, an unresolved V gene accounts for under half of them, and the cause for the rest is not known. Counted in this sample were about 120,000 clones; more than 75% of them appeared once. The top ten clones comprise approximately 3% of the sample. Specimen: blood. The receptors shown here come from a person aged 18-69 years in good health.

The chain employs TRBV29-1 and TRBJ2-1; D gene uncertain. This CDR3 region has 10 residues. V was trimmed by 5 bases and J by 10 bases, leaving 9 bases between them. From germline, CDR1 is SQVTM and CDR2 ANQGSEA. CDR3 loop: CSVSQWEQFF. CDR3 DNA sequence: TGCAGCGTTTCTCAATGGGAGCAGTTCTTC.

The J gene is TRBJ2-3, the V gene TRBV6-4; D gene uncertain. Per the germline V gene, CDR1 is MRHNA and CDR2 is SNTAGT. V shed 6 bases and J shed 0 bases, with 13 bases lying between them. The CDR3 is made up of 15 amino acids. The CDR3 nucleotides are TGTGCCAGCAGCCCCCTACACTCCAGCACAGATACGCAGTATTTT. As protein: CASSPLHSSTDTQYF.

The DNA of the CDR3 is TGTGCCAGCAGCTTAGTAAGAGGAACTGAAGCTTTCTTT. Its translation is CASSLVRGTEAFF. The chain joins TRBV7-2 to TRBJ1-1; no definite D call. The germline gives CDR1 SGHTA, CDR2 FQGNSA. Deletions cut 1 base from V and 5 bases from J, with 8 bases between. CDR3 length equals 13 residues.

The chain uses TRBV7-2 and TRBJ2-1; D gene unclear. Trimming removed 5 bases from V and 13 bases from J, with 18 bases in between. Germline V gene sequence: CDR1 SGHTA, CDR2 FQGNSA. The CDR3 length is 13 residues. Here the CDR3 reads CASSENPAIGQFF. In nucleotides, the CDR3 is TGTGCCAGCAGCGAAAATCCAGCGATAGGACAGTTCTTC.

The chain carries TRBV7-8 and TRBJ2-1, with 12 bases fitting TRBD2. The CDR3 contains 15 residues. The V gene's germline CDR1 is SGHVS and CDR2 FQNEAQ. V was pared by 6 bases and J by 9 bases, with 9 bases of the junction left unmatched. The CDR3 loop is CASRYLAGGPGEQFF. DNA for the CDR3: TGTGCCAGCAGGTATCTAGCGGGGGGGCCGGGTGAGCAGTTCTTC.

This clone occurred once. The chain is built from TRBV7-9 and TRBJ2-6; D is unclear. Germline-derived CDR1 and CDR2 are SEHNR and FQNEAQ (reference sequence). Trimming removed 7 bases from V and 0 bases from J, with 10 bases in between. The CDR3 has 15 residues. CDR3 loop: CASNRGNSGANVLTF. CDR3 bases: TGTGCCAGCAATCGAGGAAACTCTGGGGCCAACGTCCTGACTTTC.

This clone was counted a single time. V gene TRBV6-5 combines with J gene TRBJ2-1; D gene unclear. This CDR3 region has 13 residues. Looked up from germline, CDR1 is MNHEY and CDR2 is SVGAGI. The V and J ends lost 5 bases and 9 bases respectively, with 14 bases between them. The CDR3: CASSKQDTGEQFF. CDR3 bases: TGTGCCAGCAGTAAACAAGACACGGGTGAGCAGTTCTTC.

This clone has a handful of counts. This chain joins TRBV6-5 and TRBJ1-1; a weak D match, TRBD1 (6 bases). V shed 3 bases and J shed 11 bases, with 22 bases lying between them. Germline-derived CDR1 and CDR2 are MNHEY and SVGAGI. The CDR3 is 15 residues long. The CDR3 region is CASSYRERTVGSAFF. The CDR3 DNA sequence: TGTGCCAGCAGTTATCGCGAGCGGACAGTTGGTTCGGCTTTCTTT.

This clone was recorded at least ten times. The V and J genes are TRBV2 and TRBJ1-2, with D unclear. V shed 4 bases and J shed 6 bases, with 12 bases lying between them. Germline values: CDR1 SNHLY, CDR2 FYNNEI. CDR3 length equals 13 residues. As DNA, the CDR3 is TGTGCCAGCAGTGTGAGGGCAGGTAATGGCTACACCTTC. This translates into CASSVRAGNGYTF.

The chain employs TRBV2 and TRBJ2-1, with D perhaps assigned TRBD1 or TRBD2 (5 bases each). The CDR3 contains 15 residues. Germline CDR1 reads SNHLY; CDR2 reads FYNNEI. V was shortened by 7 bases and J by 5 bases, with 18 bases between the two germline ends. Here the CDR3 reads CASKVSGTGNNEQFF. The CDR3, as DNA: TGTGCCAGCAAAGTCTCCGGGACCGGCAACAATGAGCAGTTCTTC.

The chain joins TRBV27 to TRBJ1-2; TRBD1 agrees at 7 bases. This CDR3 is 14 amino acids long. V lost 5 bases and J lost 1; bases outside the gene matches: 4. The germline gives CDR1 MNHEY, CDR2 SMNVEV (reference sequence). The CDR3 nucleotides are TGTGCCAGCAGTGGGGGACAGTTTAACTATGGCTACACCTTC. Protein sequence: CASSGGQFNYGYTF.

The chain employs TRBV18 and TRBJ1-1; the D is unclear. From germline, CDR1 is KGHSH and CDR2 LQKENI. This CDR3 is built from 13 residues. Trimming pared 0 bases from V and 7 bases from J, leaving 9 bases between. CDR3 bases: TGTGCCAGCTCACCACCCGGCCCCAGTGAAGCTTTCTTT. Encoded protein: CASSPPGPSEAFF.

The chain has TRBV9 and TRBJ1-5, with D unresolved. Germline CDR1 and CDR2: SGDLS and YYNGEE. The CDR3 has 15 residues. V was pared by 0 bases and J by 3 bases, with 10 bases between. As DNA, the CDR3 is TGTGCCAGCAGCGTAGATACTTCTTCCAATCAGCCCCAGCATTTT. Protein sequence: CASSVDTSSNQPQHF.

This clone was counted a few times. The chain uses TRBV7-9 and TRBJ2-7, with D unclear. The CDR3 is made up of 14 amino acids. Germline loops: CDR1 SEHNR, CDR2 FQNEAQ (reference sequence). Trimming cost V 5 bases and J 4 bases, with 15 bases left between them. The CDR3 is CASSPGHPGYEQYF. The CDR3 nucleotides read TGTGCCAGCAGCCCGGGTCACCCCGGGTACGAGCAGTACTTC.

This clone appeared a single time. The CDR3 reads CASSQGGMNYGYTF. In DNA form, the CDR3 reads TGCGCCAGCAGCCAAGGGGGGATGAACTATGGCTACACCTTC. V is TRBV4-3 and J is TRBJ1-2, with a tentative D call TRBD1 (5 bases). The V gene's germline CDR1 is LGHNA and CDR2 YSLEER. V was clipped by 1 base and J by 2 bases, with 8 bases between them. The CDR3 length is 14 residues.

This clone showed up just once. V gene TRBV13 combines with J gene TRBJ2-1; 7 nucleotides match TRBD1. The CDR3 covers 15 residues. The V and J ends lost 6 bases and 8 bases, in that order; junction bases with no gene match: 13. CDR1 and CDR2 (germline): PRHDT, FYEKMQ (reference sequence). CDR3 nucleotides: TGTGCCAGCAGACCATGGGGTGGACAGGAGGATGAGCAGTTCTTC. This encodes CASRPWGGQEDEQFF.

This chain uses TRBV4-3 with TRBJ1-5; TRBD1 is a possible D gene (6 bases). Trimming stripped 1 base from V and 10 bases from J, with 14 bases between. The CDR3 is made up of 14 amino acids. Germline-derived CDR1 and CDR2 are LGHNA and YSLEER. The CDR3 sequence is CASSQGQDGQPQHF. For the CDR3, the DNA is TGCGCCAGCAGCCAAGGACAGGACGGACAACCCCAGCATTTT.

V is TRBV5-1 and J is TRBJ1-2; 7 nucleotides line up with TRBD1. This CDR3 is 17 amino acids long. Germline CDR1 and CDR2: SGHRS and YFSETQ. The V segment lost 3 bases and the J segment 3 bases; nucleotides outside the gene matches: 14. The CDR3 region has the DNA TGCGCCAGCAGCTCTGCCGGGCGCGACAGGGTGGACTATGGCTACACCTTC. Translation: CASSSAGRDRVDYGYTF.

The rearrangement links TRBV4-3 to TRBJ2-2; maybe TRBD1 (5 bases). The CDR3 runs to 15 residues. V shed 3 bases and J shed 6 bases, with 14 bases lying between them. CDR1 is LGHNA and CDR2 is YSLEER in the germline V gene. CDR3 in amino acids: CASSHHQLGAGELFF. DNA of the CDR3: TGCGCCAGCAGCCACCATCAGCTAGGGGCCGGGGAGCTGTTTTTT.

V usage is TRBV6-6 and J usage is TRBJ2-7; D perhaps matches TRBD1 (7 bases). Trimming pared 10 bases from V and 3 bases from J, leaving 16 bases between. The CDR3 runs to 13 residues. The germline gives CDR1 MNHNY, CDR2 SVGAGI (reference sequence). DNA for the CDR3: TGTGCCACTACCAGGGGGGCGTTCTACGAGCAGTACTTC. This translates into CATTRGAFYEQYF.

V usage is TRBV5-1 and J usage is TRBJ1-1; no reliable D call. The CDR3 has 16 amino acids. CDR1 SGHRS and CDR2 YFSETQ come from the germline V gene. V lost 1 base, J lost 1 base, and 14 bases lay in between. The CDR3 DNA reads as TGCGCCAGCAGCTTGCGATTAGGCGGCACGAACACTGAAGCTTTCTTT. Translating gives CASSLRLGGTNTEAFF.

The chain recombines TRBV7-2 with TRBJ2-7, with 9 bases identical to TRBD1. The CDR3 covers 13 residues. J gave up 6 bases and V 4 bases, and 4 bases lay outside the gene matches. From germline, CDR1 is SGHTA and CDR2 FQGNSA. This CDR3 reads CASSWDRAREQYF. For the CDR3, the DNA is TGTGCCAGCAGCTGGGACAGGGCGCGCGAGCAGTACTTC. The full variable domain, in which reference TRBV7-2 and TRBJ2-7 provide the parts outside the CDR3, is GAGVSQSPSNKVTEKGKDVELRCDPISGHTALYWYRQSLGQGLEFLIYFQGNSAPDKSGLPSDRFSAERTGGSVSTLTIQRTQQEDSAVYLCASSWDRAREQYFGPGTRLTVT.

This chain connects TRBV2 to TRBJ1-1; 7 nucleotides align to TRBD1. The germline V gene has CDR1 SNHLY and CDR2 FYNNEI. The junction had 8 bases not matched to a gene; V was cut back by 4 bases and J by 0 bases. This CDR3 contains 16 residues. In DNA form, the CDR3 reads TGTGCCAGCAGTGGGGGGCCTACAGGGGTGAACACTGAAGCTTTCTTT. Its translation is CASSGGPTGVNTEAFF.

V gene TRBV5-5 combines with J gene TRBJ1-2; TRBD1 might be the D (5 bases). Trimming shortened V by 4 bases and J by 2 bases, and 15 bases separated the two germline ends. The V gene's germline CDR1 is SGHKS and CDR2 YYEKEE (reference sequence). The CDR3 has 15 residues. The CDR3 reads CASSGLLTANYGYTF. For the CDR3, the DNA is TGTGCCAGCAGCGGGCTACTGACAGCCAACTATGGCTACACCTTC.

This chain joins TRBV5-5 and TRBJ1-4; D remains ambiguous. The CDR3 length is 16 residues. Trimming took off 0 bases at V and 0 bases at J, with 9 bases between the two ends. Germline CDR1 and CDR2: SGHKS and YYEKEE (reference sequence). CDR3 nucleotide sequence: TGTGCCAGCAGCTTGGTAGTCTTCCCAACTAATGAAAAACTGTTTTTT. It is translated as CASSLVVFPTNEKLFF. Based on the CDR3 plus reference TRBV5-5 and TRBJ1-4, the full variable domain is DAGVTQSPTHLIKTRGQQVTLRCSPISGHKSVSWYQQVLGQGPQFIFQYYEKEERGRGNFPDRFSARQFPNYSSELNVNALLLGDSALYLCASSLVVFPTNEKLFFGSGTQLSVL.

The rearrangement links TRBV27 to TRBJ1-1; D might be TRBD1 (5 bases). Germline V lookup: CDR1 MNHEY, CDR2 SMNVEV (reference sequence). The ends were cut back, 4 bases at V and 4 bases at J, with 7 bases in the middle. The CDR3 sequence is 12 residues long. The CDR3 protein is CASSYGGTEAFF. The CDR3 DNA reads TGTGCCAGCAGTTACGGGGGCACTGAAGCTTTCTTT.

The chain recombines TRBV30 with TRBJ2-5, with TRBD1 identical over 7 bases. This CDR3 has 16 residues. The J segment lost 2 bases and the V segment lost 2 bases, leaving 11 bases of the junction unmatched. Germline CDR1 is GTSNPN and CDR2 is SVGIG (reference sequence). CDR3 nucleotides: TGTGCCTGGAGTCGATCTAGGACAGGATCTCAAGAGACCCAGTACTTC. Translated, it gives CAWSRSRTGSQETQYF.

The V and J genes are TRBV19 and TRBJ2-5, with D unresolved. This CDR3 has 11 amino acids. Trimming shortened V by 1 base and J by 8 bases, and 5 bases separated the two germline ends. Germline V gives CDR1 LNHDA, CDR2 SQIVND (reference sequence). In nucleotides, the CDR3 is TGTGCCAGTAGTATAGGAGTTACCCAGTACTTC. It codes for CASSIGVTQYF.

This sequence joins TRBV19 and TRBJ2-2; D is tentatively TRBD1 or TRBD2 (5 bases each). Trimming left V 9 bases short and J 1 base short, with 21 bases between. Germline V lookup: CDR1 LNHDA, CDR2 SQIVND (reference sequence). The CDR3 runs 17 residues. The CDR3 sequence is CASTSGSRSLNTGELFF. The CDR3 DNA is TGTGCCAGCACGTCAGGGAGTAGATCTTTGAACACCGGGGAGCTGTTTTTT.

The CDR3: CASPRGYF. The CDR3 nucleotides read TGTGCCAGCCCCCGAGGGTACTTC. V and J are TRBV5-3 and TRBJ2-7; D gene unclear. TRBV5-3 is identified as an open reading frame with a role that is uncertain. V lost 8 bases to trimming and J lost 12 bases, with 9 bases between them. The CDR3 is made up of 8 amino acids.